This TCR beta chain was identified in a study of blood T cell repertoires in COVID-19. Study overall: Both acute and convalescent COVID-19 samples were obtained from the United States, Italy and Spain. Sample material is recorded as cDNA or gDNA derived from T cells, B-cell-depleted T cells, or PBMCs.

Methods used by the authors: Amplified reference gene primers provided the basis for estimating nucleated cell counts. Profiling relied on immunoSEQ multiplex PCR, and the TCRdb table lists in-frame clones only, not all of them. Clone size and V and J calls were adopted from that table, with D and trimming inferred from the DNA. The sample holds about 300,000 clones, more than 75% seen once. Germline V gene lookup returns CDR1 LNHDA and CDR2 SQIVND (reference sequence). J gave up 5 bases and V 5 bases, and 9 bases lay outside the gene matches. The CDR3 is made up of 15 amino acids. V usage is TRBV19 and J usage is TRBJ1-1; 9 bases map to TRBD1. The TCR comes from a woman aged 40 to 49 who had recovered from COVID-19. The sequenced sample consisted of peripheral blood. The CDR3 DNA reads TGTGCCAGTAGTCTCAGACAGGGGGTGAGGACTGAAGCTTTCTTT. Translation: CASSLRQGVRTEAFF.